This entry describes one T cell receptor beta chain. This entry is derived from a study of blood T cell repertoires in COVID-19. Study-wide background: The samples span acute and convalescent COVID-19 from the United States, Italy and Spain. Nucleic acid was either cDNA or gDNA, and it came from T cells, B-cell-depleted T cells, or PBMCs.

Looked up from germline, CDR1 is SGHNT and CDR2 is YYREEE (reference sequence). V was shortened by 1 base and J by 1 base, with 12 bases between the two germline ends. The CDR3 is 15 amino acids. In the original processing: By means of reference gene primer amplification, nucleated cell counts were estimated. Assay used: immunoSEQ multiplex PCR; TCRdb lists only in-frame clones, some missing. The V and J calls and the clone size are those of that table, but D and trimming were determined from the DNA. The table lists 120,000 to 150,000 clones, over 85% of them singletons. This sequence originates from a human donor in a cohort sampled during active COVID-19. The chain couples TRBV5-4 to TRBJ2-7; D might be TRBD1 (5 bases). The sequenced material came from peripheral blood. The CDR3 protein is CASSLRQGHSYEQYF. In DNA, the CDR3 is TGTGCCAGCAGCTTGAGGCAGGGCCATTCCTACGAGCAGTACTTC.